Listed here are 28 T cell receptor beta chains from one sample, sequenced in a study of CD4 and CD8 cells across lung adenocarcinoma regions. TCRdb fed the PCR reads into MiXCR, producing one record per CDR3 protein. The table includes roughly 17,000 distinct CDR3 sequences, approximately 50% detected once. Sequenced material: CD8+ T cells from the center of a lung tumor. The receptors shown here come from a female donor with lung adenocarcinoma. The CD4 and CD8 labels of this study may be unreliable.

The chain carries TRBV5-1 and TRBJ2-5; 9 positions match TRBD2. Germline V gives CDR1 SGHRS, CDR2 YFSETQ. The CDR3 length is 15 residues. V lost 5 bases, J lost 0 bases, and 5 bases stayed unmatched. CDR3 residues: CASSRGGAYQETQYF. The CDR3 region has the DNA TGCGCCAGCAGTCGCGGGGGGGCATACCAAGAGACCCAGTACTTC.

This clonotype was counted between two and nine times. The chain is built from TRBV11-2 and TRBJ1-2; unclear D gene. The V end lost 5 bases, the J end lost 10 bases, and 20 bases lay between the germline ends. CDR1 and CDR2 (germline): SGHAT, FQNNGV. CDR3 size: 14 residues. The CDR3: CASSLTDSGFAYTF. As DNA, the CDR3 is TGTGCCAGCAGCCTGACGGACTCCGGGTTTGCCTACACCTTC.

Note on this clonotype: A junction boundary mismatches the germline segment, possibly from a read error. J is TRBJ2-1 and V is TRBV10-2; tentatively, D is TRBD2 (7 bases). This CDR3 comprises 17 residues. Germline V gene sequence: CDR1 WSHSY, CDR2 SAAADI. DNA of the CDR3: TGCGCCAGCAGTGCGGGGCCCGGGGGGCGGGCCCCAGATACCCAGTATTTC. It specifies CASSAGPGGRAPDTQYF.

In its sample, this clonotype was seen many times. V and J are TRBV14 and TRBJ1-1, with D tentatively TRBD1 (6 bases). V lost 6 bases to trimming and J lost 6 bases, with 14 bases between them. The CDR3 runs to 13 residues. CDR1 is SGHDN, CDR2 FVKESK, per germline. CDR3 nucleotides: TGTGCCAGCAGACGGGCAGGGGCACCTGAAGCTTTCTTT. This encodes CASRRAGAPEAFF.

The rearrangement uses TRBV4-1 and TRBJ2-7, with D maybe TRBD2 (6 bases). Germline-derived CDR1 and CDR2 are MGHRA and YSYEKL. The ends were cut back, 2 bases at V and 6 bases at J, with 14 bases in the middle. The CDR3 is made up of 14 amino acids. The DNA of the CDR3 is TGCGCCAGCAGCCAATATGGAGGGGATCGCGAGCAGTACTTC. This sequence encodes CASSQYGGDREQYF.

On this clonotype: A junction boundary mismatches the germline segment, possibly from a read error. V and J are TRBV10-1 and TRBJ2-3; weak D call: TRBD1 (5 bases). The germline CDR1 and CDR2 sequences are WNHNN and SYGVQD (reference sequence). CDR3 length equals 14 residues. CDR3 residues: CGGWGHRGKNTQYF. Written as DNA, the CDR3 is TGCGGCGGCTGGGGCCATCGAGGCAAAAACACGCAGTATTTC.

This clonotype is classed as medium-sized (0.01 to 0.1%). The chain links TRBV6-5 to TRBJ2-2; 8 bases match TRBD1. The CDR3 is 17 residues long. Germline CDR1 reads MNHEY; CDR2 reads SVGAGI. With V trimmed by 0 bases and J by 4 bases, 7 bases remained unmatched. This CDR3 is CASSYSLRQGSTGELFF. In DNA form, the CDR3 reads TGTGCCAGCAGTTACTCCCTTAGACAGGGGAGCACCGGGGAGCTGTTTTTT.

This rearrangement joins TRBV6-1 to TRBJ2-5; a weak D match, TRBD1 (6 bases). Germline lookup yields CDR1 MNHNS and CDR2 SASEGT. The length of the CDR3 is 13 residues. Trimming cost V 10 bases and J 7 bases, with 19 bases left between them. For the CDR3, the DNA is TGTGCCAACAGAGACAGGCCCCGAGGGACCCAGTACTTC. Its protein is CANRDRPRGTQYF.

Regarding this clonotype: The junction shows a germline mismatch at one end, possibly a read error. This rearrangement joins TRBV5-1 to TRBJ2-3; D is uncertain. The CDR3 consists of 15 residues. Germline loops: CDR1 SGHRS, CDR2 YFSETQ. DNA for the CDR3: TGCGCCAGCAGCTCCGGGCTGTCAGCCAAAAATACTCAGTATTTT. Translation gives CASSSGLSAKNTQYF.

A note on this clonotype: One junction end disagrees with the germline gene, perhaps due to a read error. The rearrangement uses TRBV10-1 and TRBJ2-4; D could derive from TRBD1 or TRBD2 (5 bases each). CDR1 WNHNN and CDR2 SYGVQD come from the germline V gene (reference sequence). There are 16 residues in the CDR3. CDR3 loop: CASRVTGLCATNIQYF. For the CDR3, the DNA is TGCGCCAGCAGGGTTACGGGGCTGTGTGCCACAAACATTCAGTACTTC.

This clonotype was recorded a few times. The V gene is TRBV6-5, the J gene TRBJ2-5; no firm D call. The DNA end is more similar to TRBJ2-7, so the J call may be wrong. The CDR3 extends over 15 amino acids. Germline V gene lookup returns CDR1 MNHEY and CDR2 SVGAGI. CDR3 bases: TGTGCCAGCAGTTACTCCTCCGACGGTTCCTACGAGCAGTACTTC. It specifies CASSYSSDGSYEQYF.

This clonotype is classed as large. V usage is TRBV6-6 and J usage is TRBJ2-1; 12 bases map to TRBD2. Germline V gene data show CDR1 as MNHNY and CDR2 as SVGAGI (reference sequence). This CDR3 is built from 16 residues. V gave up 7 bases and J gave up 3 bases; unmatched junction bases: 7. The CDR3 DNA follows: TGTGCCAGCATGCCTAGCGGGGGGGTGATCTACAATGAGCAGTTCTTC. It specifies CASMPSGGVIYNEQFF.

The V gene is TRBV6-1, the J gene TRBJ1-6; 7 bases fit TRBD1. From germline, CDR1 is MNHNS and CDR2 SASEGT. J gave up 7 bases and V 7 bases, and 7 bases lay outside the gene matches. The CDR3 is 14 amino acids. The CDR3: CASKRQGSNSPLHF. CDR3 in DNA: TGTGCCAGCAAACGACAGGGATCCAATTCACCCCTCCACTTT.

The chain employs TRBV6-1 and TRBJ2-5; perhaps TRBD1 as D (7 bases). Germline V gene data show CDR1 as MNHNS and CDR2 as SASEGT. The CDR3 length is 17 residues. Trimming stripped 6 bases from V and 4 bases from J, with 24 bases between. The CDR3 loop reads CASSRGLGGRVPETQYF. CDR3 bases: TGTGCCAGCAGCCGGGGGCTAGGGGGCCGAGTCCCAGAGACCCAGTACTTC.

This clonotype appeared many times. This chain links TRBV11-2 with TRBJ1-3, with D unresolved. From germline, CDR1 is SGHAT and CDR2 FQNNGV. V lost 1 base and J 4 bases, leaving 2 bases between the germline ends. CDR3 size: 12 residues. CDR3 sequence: CASSLGGNTIYF. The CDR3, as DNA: TGTGCCAGCAGCTTAGGGGGAAACACCATATATTTT.

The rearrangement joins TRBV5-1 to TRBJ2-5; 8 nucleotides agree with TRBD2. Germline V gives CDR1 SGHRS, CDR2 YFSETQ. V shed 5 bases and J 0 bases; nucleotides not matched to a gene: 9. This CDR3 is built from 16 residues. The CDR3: CASRLLSSGYQETQYF. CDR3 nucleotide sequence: TGCGCCAGCAGACTCTTGTCTAGCGGGTACCAAGAGACCCAGTACTTC.

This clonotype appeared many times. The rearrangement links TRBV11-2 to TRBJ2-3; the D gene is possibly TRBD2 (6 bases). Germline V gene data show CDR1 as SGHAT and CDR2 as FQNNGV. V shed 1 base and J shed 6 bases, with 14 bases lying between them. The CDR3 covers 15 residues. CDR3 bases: TGTGCCAGCAGCTTAGGTTCAGGCGGGGATGATACGCAGTATTTT. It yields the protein CASSLGSGGDDTQYF. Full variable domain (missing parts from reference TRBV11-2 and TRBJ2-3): EAGVAQSPRYKIIEKRQSVAFWCNPISGHATLYWYQQILGQGPKLLIQFQNNGVVDDSQLPKDRFSAERLKGVDSTLKIQPAKLEDSAVYLCASSLGSGGDDTQYFGPGTRLTVL.

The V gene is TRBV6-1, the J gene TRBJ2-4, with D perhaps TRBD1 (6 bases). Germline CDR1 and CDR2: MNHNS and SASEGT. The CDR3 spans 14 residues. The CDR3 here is CRSWGTHATDTQYF. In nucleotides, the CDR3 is TGTCGCAGCTGGGGGACACATGCCACAGATACGCAGTACTTC.

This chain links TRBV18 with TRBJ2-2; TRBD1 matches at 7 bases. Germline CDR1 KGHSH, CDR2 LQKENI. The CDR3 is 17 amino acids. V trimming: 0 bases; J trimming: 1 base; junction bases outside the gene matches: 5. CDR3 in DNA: TGTGCCAGCTCACCACCGAGGGGACAGAAGAACACCGGGGAGCTGTTTTTT. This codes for CASSPPRGQKNTGELFF.

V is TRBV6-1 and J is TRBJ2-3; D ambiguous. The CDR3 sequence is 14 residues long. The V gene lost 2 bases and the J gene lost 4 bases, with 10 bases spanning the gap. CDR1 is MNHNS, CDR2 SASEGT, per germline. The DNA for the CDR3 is TGTGCCAGCAGTGAACAGAGGTCATCAGATACGCAGTATTTT. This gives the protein CASSEQRSSDTQYF.

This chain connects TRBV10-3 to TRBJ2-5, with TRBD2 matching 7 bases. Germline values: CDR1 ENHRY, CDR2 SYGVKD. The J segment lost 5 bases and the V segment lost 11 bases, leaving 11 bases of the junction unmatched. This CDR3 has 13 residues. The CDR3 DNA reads TGTGCCGTGGGGGGGAGGTTCGGGGAGACCCAGTACTTC. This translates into CAVGGRFGETQYF.

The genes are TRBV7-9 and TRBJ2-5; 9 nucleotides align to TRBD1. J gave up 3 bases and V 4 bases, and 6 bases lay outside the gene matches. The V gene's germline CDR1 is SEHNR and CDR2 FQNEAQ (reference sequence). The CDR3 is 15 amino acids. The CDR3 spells CASSSTRTGEETQYF. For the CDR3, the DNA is TGTGCCAGCAGCTCTACACGGACAGGGGAAGAGACCCAGTACTTC.

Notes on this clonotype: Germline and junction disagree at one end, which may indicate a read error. CDR3 sequence: CTSSWGTGNTYNEQFF. The DNA of the CDR3 is TGTACCAGCAGCTGGGGGACAGGGAACACCTACAATGAGCAGTTCTTC. The chain uses TRBV7-6 and TRBJ2-1, with 9 bases that match TRBD1. Germline assignment: CDR1 SGHVS and CDR2 FNYEAQ. The CDR3 contains 16 residues.

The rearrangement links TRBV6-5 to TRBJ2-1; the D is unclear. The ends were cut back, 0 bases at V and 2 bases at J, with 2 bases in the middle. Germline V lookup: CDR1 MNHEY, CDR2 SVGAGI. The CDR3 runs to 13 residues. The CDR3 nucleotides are TGTGCCAGCAGTTACTCGACCTACAATGAGCAGTTCTTC. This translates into CASSYSTYNEQFF.

CDR3 amino acids: CASSEAPGAGQGVGTDEQYF. CDR3 nucleotide sequence: TGTGCCAGCAGTGAAGCCCCCGGGGCGGGACAGGGGGTGGGCACCGATGAGCAGTACTTC. J is TRBJ2-1 and V is TRBV6-1, with 11 bases identical to TRBD1. The J call may be in error: the DNA end matches TRBJ2-7 better. Germline lookup yields CDR1 MNHNS and CDR2 SASEGT. The CDR3 is 20 amino acids.

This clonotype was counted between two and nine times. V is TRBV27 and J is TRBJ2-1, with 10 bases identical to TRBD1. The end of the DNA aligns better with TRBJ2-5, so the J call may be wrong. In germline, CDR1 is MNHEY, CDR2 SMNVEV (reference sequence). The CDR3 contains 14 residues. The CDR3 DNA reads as TGTGCCAGCAGTATCCGGACAGGGGGAGAGACCCAGTACTTC. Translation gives CASSIRTGGETQYF.

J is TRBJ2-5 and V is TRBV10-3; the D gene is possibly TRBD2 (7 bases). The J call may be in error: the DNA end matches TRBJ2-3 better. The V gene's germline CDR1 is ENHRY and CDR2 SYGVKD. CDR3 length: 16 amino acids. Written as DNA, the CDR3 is TGTGCCATCGGGGGGGGCGGGGGCGGAGACCAAGAGACCCAGTATTTT. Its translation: CAIGGGGGGDQETQYF.

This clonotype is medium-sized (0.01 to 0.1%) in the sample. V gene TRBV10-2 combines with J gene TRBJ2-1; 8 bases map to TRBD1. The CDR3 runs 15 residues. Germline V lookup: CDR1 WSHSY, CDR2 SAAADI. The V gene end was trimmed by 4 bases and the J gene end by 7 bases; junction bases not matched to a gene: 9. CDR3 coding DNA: TGCGCCAGCAGTGCGACGTCAGGGGGCGTGAATGAGCAGTTCTTC. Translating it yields CASSATSGGVNEQFF.